This passage covers 24 T cell receptor beta chains from one sample sequenced in a study of T cells in Graves' hyperthyroidism and ophthalmopathy. TCR beta CDR3 regions were amplified from RNA. When the TCR CDR3 underwent first-round RT-PCR, the HTBI primer set was used. TCRdb analysed the multiplex PCR reads with MiXCR anew, one entry per CDR3 protein. The sample contains around 620,000 distinct CDR3 sequences, roughly 16% of which appear only once. The source material was blood. The receptors shown here come from a woman in her thirties with Graves' hyperthyroidism.

The sample holds many counts of this clonotype. The chain is built from TRBV30 and TRBJ2-1; D may be TRBD2 (5 bases). Per the germline V gene, CDR1 is GTSNPN and CDR2 is SVGIG (reference sequence). The CDR3 loop spans 13 amino acids. V lost 4 bases to trimming and J lost 7 bases, with 14 bases between them. Written as DNA, the CDR3 is TGTGCCTGGAATGAAGGAGCGGCTAATGAGCAGTTCTTC. Its protein is CAWNEGAANEQFF.

There are a few counts of this clonotype. A much larger clonotype is one base distant, so this may be a read error. The chain links TRBV28 to TRBJ2-1; 9 nucleotides agree with TRBD2. This CDR3 contains 16 residues. CDR1 MDHEN and CDR2 SYDVKM come from the germline V gene. The CDR3 DNA sequence: TGTGCCAGCAGTCGGATTAGCGGGAGATCCTACAATGAGCAGTCCTTC. Translation: CASSRISGRSYNEQSF.

This clonotype has at least ten counts. The gene calls are TRBV12-5 and TRBJ1-5; no firm D call. The ends were cut back, 4 bases at V and 4 bases at J, with 23 bases in the middle. The length of the CDR3 is 18 residues. Germline V gene data show CDR1 as LGHNT and CDR2 as FRNRAP. CDR3 coding DNA: TGTGCTAGTGGTTCGTCGGACTTATTTGGTATAGTGAATCAGCCCCAGCATTTT. It specifies CASGSSDLFGIVNQPQHF.

This clonotype was detected ten times or more. V is TRBV12-3 or TRBV12-4 and J is TRBJ2-7; 10 nucleotides align to TRBD1. With 6 bases clipped from V and 4 bases from J, the junction kept 3 bases outside the gene matches. This CDR3 has 13 amino acids. Here the CDR3 DNA reads TGTGCCAGCAGGGGGACAGGGGCTTACGAGCAGTACTTC. Translation gives CASRGTGAYEQYF.

This clonotype was counted only a few times. The rearrangement links TRBV4-1 to TRBJ2-1; 9 positions agree with TRBD1. The CDR3 runs to 16 residues. V lost 1 base to trimming and J lost 5 bases; unmatched junction nucleotides: 6. Germline loops: CDR1 MGHRA, CDR2 YSYEKL. The CDR3 loop reads CASSQAGQGTHNEQFF. Written as DNA, the CDR3 is TGCGCCAGCAGCCAAGCGGGACAGGGAACCCACAATGAGCAGTTCTTC.

This clonotype has only a few counts. One base away lies a much larger clone, so this may be a sequencing read error. The chain joins TRBV18 to TRBJ1-1; D is unresolved. Germline values: CDR1 KGHSH, CDR2 LQKENI. The CDR3 covers 14 residues. The CDR3 reads CASSPLGMNTEALF. CDR3 nucleotide sequence: TGTGCCAGCTCACCCCTTGGCATGAACACTGAAGCTCTCTTT.

The sample holds a few counts of this clonotype. The V and J genes are TRBV5-1 and TRBJ2-3; tentatively, D is TRBD2 (5 bases). Germline CDR1 is SGHRS and CDR2 is YFSETQ. V shed 5 bases and J shed 2 bases, with 15 bases lying between them. The CDR3 runs to 15 residues. Here the CDR3 DNA reads TGCGCCAGCAGGAGTCCGGGATCGCCCACAGATACGCAGTATTTT. It yields the protein CASRSPGSPTDTQYF.

The chain joins TRBV12-3 or TRBV12-4 to TRBJ1-3; D remains unclear. This CDR3 has 19 amino acids. Trimming took 3 bases from V and 0 from J, leaving 21 bases between them. The CDR3 protein is CASSFRPWMLGSSGNTIYF. The CDR3 DNA follows: TGTGCCAGCAGTTTCCGCCCTTGGATGTTAGGTAGCTCTGGAAACACCATATATTTT.

The sample holds a few counts of this clonotype. V and J are TRBV24-1 and TRBJ2-7, with D possibly matching TRBD1 (6 bases). Between the trimmed V and J ends, which lost 4 bases and 4 bases, there was a span of 16 bases. Germline V gene lookup returns CDR1 KGHDR and CDR2 SFDVKD. The CDR3 runs to 15 residues. CDR3 sequence: CATSDSGTTLYEQYF. Written as DNA, the CDR3 is TGTGCCACCAGTGACTCTGGGACAACCCTATACGAGCAGTACTTC.

This clonotype came up many times. The rearrangement joins TRBV11-3 to TRBJ2-3, with no clear D. Germline V CDR1 and CDR2: SGHNT, YENEEA. Trimming took off 1 base at V and 7 bases at J, with 12 bases between the two ends. The length of the CDR3 is 14 residues. The CDR3 coding sequence is TGTGCCAGCAGCTTAGTCCAGACCGGGTATACGCAGTATTTT. Protein product: CASSLVQTGYTQYF.

This clonotype was seen repeatedly, ten times or more. This chain uses TRBV6-1 with TRBJ2-1, with TRBD1 matching over 9 bases. CDR3 size: 14 residues. V trimming: 7 bases; J trimming: 7 bases; junction bases outside the gene matches: 8. Germline V gene data show CDR1 as MNHNS and CDR2 as SASEGT. The CDR3 DNA sequence: TGTGCCAGCACTTCGGGACAGGGTGGGAATGAGCAGTTCTTC. Protein sequence: CASTSGQGGNEQFF.

This clonotype was counted many times. The chain carries TRBV29-1 and TRBJ2-7; 10 bases fit TRBD1. The CDR3 loop spans 15 amino acids. The V gene's germline CDR1 is SQVTM and CDR2 ANQGSEA. J lost 2 bases, V lost 1 base, and 5 bases had no gene match. The DNA for the CDR3 is TGCAGCGTTGAAGCTCCGGGACAGGGGCCCTACGAGCAGTACTTC. Amino acids: CSVEAPGQGPYEQYF.

J is TRBJ1-2 and V is TRBV3-1; D remains unclear. Germline CDR1 reads LGHDT; CDR2 reads YNNKEL (reference sequence). V was shortened by 0 bases and J by 8 bases, with 25 bases between the two germline ends. This CDR3 region has 18 residues. CDR3 bases: TGTGCCAGCAGCCAAGATTGGAGACCCGCGCACCGCAGCCAGGGCTACACCTTC. Translating gives CASSQDWRPAHRSQGYTF.

This clonotype has a count of ten or more. This chain uses TRBV11-2 with TRBJ2-3, with TRBD2 matching over 8 bases. After removal of 4 bases from V and 4 bases from J, the junction contained 10 bases not matched to a gene. The CDR3 is 16 residues long. Germline V gene sequence: CDR1 SGHAT, CDR2 FQNNGV. The CDR3 nucleotides are TGTGCCAGCAGCTATGGACTAGCTGGGATCGCAGATACGCAGTATTTT. Residues: CASSYGLAGIADTQYF.

This clonotype has only a few counts. The DNA for the CDR3 is TGTGCCAGCAGCCCAGGGAGTAAAAGGTATGAGCAGTTCTTC. This gives the protein CASSPGSKRYEQFF. The chain uses TRBV6-2 or TRBV6-3 and TRBJ2-1; the D gene could be TRBD1 or TRBD2 (5 bases each). Trimming took off 6 bases at V and 8 bases at J, with 17 bases between the two ends. The CDR3 consists of 14 residues. In germline, CDR1 is MNHEY, CDR2 SVGEGT.

This clonotype was detected a few times. CDR3 residues: CASSLIGASTDTQYF. The CDR3 DNA reads TGTGCCAGCAGCTTAATTGGGGCTAGCACAGATACGCAGTATTTT. The chain combines TRBV7-2 with TRBJ2-3; perhaps TRBD1 as D (5 bases). Germline CDR1 and CDR2: SGHTA and FQGNSA. The CDR3 spans 15 residues. The V and J ends lost 2 bases and 0 bases respectively, with 9 bases between them.

This clonotype was counted between two and nine times. CDR3 protein: CASSYNPSGAYEQYF. The CDR3, as DNA: TGTGCCAGCAGTTACAATCCTAGCGGAGCCTACGAGCAGTACTTC. V is TRBV6-2 or TRBV6-3 and J is TRBJ2-7, with TRBD2 matching over 7 bases. Germline V lookup: CDR1 MNHEY, CDR2 SVGEGT. V gave up 2 bases and J gave up 2 bases; unmatched junction bases: 6. This CDR3 is 15 amino acids long.

The table lists this clonotype with many counts. The chain is built from TRBV5-1 and TRBJ2-3; perhaps TRBD2 as D (5 bases). This CDR3 spans 14 amino acids. CDR1 is SGHRS, CDR2 YFSETQ, per germline. V lost 4 bases, J lost 2 bases, and 11 bases lay in between. The CDR3 nucleotides are TGCGCCAGCAGCGGCGGAGGCTTCACAGATACGCAGTATTTT. This gives the protein CASSGGGFTDTQYF.

This clonotype was recorded many times. This chain uses TRBV5-1 with TRBJ2-4, with TRBD1 matching 10 bases. The CDR3 runs 14 residues. J was trimmed by 7 bases and V by 3 bases; bases with no gene match: 4. Germline CDR1 SGHRS, CDR2 YFSETQ. As DNA, the CDR3 is TGCGCCAGCAGCTATGACAGGGGGCTCAACATTCAGTACTTC. Encoded protein: CASSYDRGLNIQYF. Variable domain in full (rest from reference TRBV5-1 and TRBJ2-4): KAGVTQTPRYLIKTRGQQVTLSCSPISGHRSVSWYQQTPGQGLQFLFEYFSETQRNKGNFPGRFSGRQFSNSRSEMNVSTLELGDSALYLCASSYDRGLNIQYFGAGTRLSVL.

The V call is TRBV19, the J call TRBJ1-5; TRBD1 might be the D (5 bases). V was cut by 3 bases and J by 1 base, with 13 bases left in between. CDR1 is LNHDA and CDR2 is SQIVND in the germline V gene (reference sequence). The CDR3 has 16 amino acids. Here the CDR3 reads CASSISPGLSNQPQHF. CDR3 in DNA: TGTGCCAGTAGTATCTCTCCGGGACTGAGCAATCAGCCCCAGCATTTT.

This clonotype has a count of ten or more. This chain's CDR3 is CASSLFMGRGGYTF. The CDR3 DNA is TGTGCCAGCAGTTTATTCATGGGGCGTGGTGGCTACACCTTC. The chain links TRBV28 to TRBJ1-2; TRBD1 might be the D (5 bases). Trimming pared 1 base from V and 7 bases from J, leaving 13 bases between. Germline-derived CDR1 and CDR2 are MDHEN and SYDVKM. CDR3 length: 14 residues.

The chain recombines TRBV4-1 with TRBJ2-7; 10 bases fit TRBD2. This CDR3 has 15 amino acids. Trimming cost V 0 bases and J 2 bases; bases outside gene matches: 1. Germline lookup yields CDR1 MGHRA and CDR2 YSYEKL. The CDR3: CASSQEAGGPYEQYF. The DNA for the CDR3 is TGCGCCAGCAGCCAAGAAGCGGGAGGGCCCTACGAGCAGTACTTC.

As for this clonotype: A much larger clonotype is one base distant, so this may be a read error. The chain carries TRBV7-2 and TRBJ1-1; 10 nucleotides align to TRBD1. Germline V lookup: CDR1 SGHTA, CDR2 FQGNSA. Trimming took 4 bases from V and 4 from J; bases not matched to a gene: 3. The CDR3 sequence is 14 residues long. CDR3 region: CASSSRTGGTEAFF. CDR3 nucleotide sequence: TGTGCCAGCAGCTCCAGGACAGGGGGCACTGAAGCTTTCTTT.

The rearrangement joins TRBV7-2 to TRBJ2-1; 7 bases agree with TRBD2. The germline V gene has CDR1 SGHTA and CDR2 FQGNSA. This CDR3 is built from 12 residues. The trim removed 6 bases at V and 9 bases at J, leaving 5 bases unmatched. CDR3 sequence reads: CASRRGTSEQFF. The CDR3 nucleotides are TGTGCCAGCAGGCGGGGGACTTCTGAGCAGTTCTTC.